The T cell receptor (beta chain) under discussion was sequenced for a study of CD4 T cells in relation to SARS-CoV-2 and coronaviruses. This CDR3 has 15 amino acids. The V gene end was trimmed by 4 bases and the J gene end by 5 bases; junction bases not matched to a gene: 5. Germline CDR1 and CDR2: SGDLS and YYNGEE. The repertoire was sequenced with immunoSEQ multiplex PCR; TCRdb's copy has only in-frame clones and lacks some. The sample has 20,000 to 25,000 clones, over 60% seen once; the top ten hold 21%. About this clone itself: The antigen is not known.

Unexposed donor CD4+ T cells date from about 2011-2018, before the COVID-19 pandemic. After more than eight days of culture, CD4+ T cells were isolated. The clonotype was recovered from a human donor in good health. The chain recombines TRBV9 with TRBJ2-6, with 8 bases fitting TRBD1. The sequencing sample was made of CD4+ T cells from PBMCs, cultured in vitro. DNA for the CDR3: TGTGCCAGCAGCCCCCGACAGGGGCGGGCCAACGTCCTGACTTTC. Its protein is CASSPRQGRANVLTF.